The clone carrying this T cell receptor (beta chain) has just a few counts. Its antigen is not known. This record comes from a study of blood T cells in healthy people across ages. General study findings and limits: Long-lived donors exceeded aged donors in naive CD4+ cells and diversity. Reliance upon unsorted PBMCs precluded definitive naive versus antigen-experienced comparison.

PCR was performed a second time for about 7 to 12 cycles using a sample-barcoded 5' primer and a J-beta primer mix. Sequencing recovered at least 3 million CDR3-containing paired-end reads from each sample. MiXCR was run by TCRdb on the 5' RACE reads, yielding one entry per CDR3 protein. This table has over 700,000 distinct CDR3 sequences, less than 70% appearing once. The extraction recovered at least 5.5 micrograms of total RNA per sample. Germline loops: CDR1 MNHEY, CDR2 SVGEGT. This CDR3 contains 14 residues. Unmatched junction bases numbered 11, after V lost 8 bases and J lost 8 bases. Sequencing was carried out using blood. The chain couples TRBV6-2 or TRBV6-3 to TRBJ2-1; 8 bases are a match to TRBD2. The sequence was obtained from an older man in good health. The CDR3 coding sequence is TGTGCCAGCTCCCCCAGCGGGAGCCGAGATGAGCAGTTCTTC. It yields the protein CASSPSGSRDEQFF.